Many counts were recorded for the clone carrying this TCR beta chain. Its specificity is unknown. The CDR3 has 15 amino acids. In making TCR cDNA, 5'RACE template switching added a universal primer site and UMIs to it. TCRdb itself ran the 5' RACE reads through MiXCR, one entry per CDR3 protein. Here the sample spans about 240,000 distinct CDR3 sequences, more than 3.5% being singletons. This specimen belongs to a study of T cells after yellow fever vaccination. Study context: Some fractions had low cell numbers, and these were prepared with SMART-Seq v4 Ultra Low Input. Study-wide results and caveats: Booster samples showed a return of most primary-vaccination clones (roughly 96% CD4, 88% CD8).

The clonotype comes from a man between 18 and 35 years old who received the YFV17D yellow fever vaccine. The J gene is TRBJ1-1, the V gene TRBV21-1. TRBV21-1 is described as a pseudogene. Sequencing used PBMCs, obtained 15 days after the yellow fever booster vaccination. The CDR3 reads CASSKGFEGNTEAFF. CDR3 in DNA: TGTGCCAGCAGCAAAGGATTCGAGGGGAACACTGAAGCTTTCTTT.